This T cell receptor beta chain comes out of a study of T-cell memory formation after mild COVID-19. Only a few counts were recorded for this clonotype. Its specificity is not known. General study findings and limits: Memory sampled before infection contained some responding clones, suggesting cross-reactive memory joined.

TCRdb ran MiXCR on the 5' RACE reads and lists one entry per CDR3 protein. The sample holds around 250,000 distinct CDR3 sequences; over 15% are singletons and the top ten take approximately 2.1%. This CDR3 spans 13 amino acids. V lost 4 bases and J lost 8; bases outside the gene matches: 5. Germline V CDR1 and CDR2: SGHTA, FQGNSA. The receptor comes from an adult woman who had mild COVID-19 (a few samples of this study predate the infection). Cell type and time point are not known. Sample: PBMCs or a T cell subset sorted from them (not recorded which). This sequence joins TRBV7-2 and TRBJ2-1; 7 bases agree with TRBD1. In nucleotides, the CDR3 is TGTGCCAGCAGCTCTTTACAGGGGTATGAGCAGTTCTTC. Encoded protein: CASSSLQGYEQFF.